This T cell receptor (beta chain) was observed in a study of identical twins. Findings of the study overall: A partial confounding effect on zero-insertion analyses could come from invariant MAIT and iNKT cells. Some out-of-frame alpha sequences were shared by twins, and these showed excess low generation probability.

Regarding this clonotype: The antigen remains unidentified.

No donor was unhealthy or non-Caucasian. TCRdb ran MiXCR on the 5' RACE reads and lists one entry per CDR3 protein. The table records more than 400,000 distinct CDR3 sequences, roughly 15% of them present only once. The same data also went into a second study, on yellow fever vaccine responses in identical twins.

This receptor was identified in a woman aged 18 to 35 in good health. Sequencing input: CD4+ T cells sorted from blood.

Here the CDR3 DNA reads TGCAGTGCCGAGCAAGGAGGAGCGAACACCGGGGAGCTGTTTTTT. Translating gives CSAEQGGANTGELFF. J is TRBJ2-2 and V is TRBV20-1, with a weak D call TRBD2 (5 bases). V was trimmed by 6 bases and J by 0 bases, leaving 14 bases between them. From germline, CDR1 is DFQATT and CDR2 SNEGSKA (reference sequence). The CDR3 consists of 15 residues.